Listed here are 15 T cell receptor beta chains from one sample, sequenced in a study of identical twins. TCRdb ran MiXCR on the 5' RACE reads and lists one entry per CDR3 protein. The data hold approximately 700,000 distinct CDR3 sequences, with roughly 20% observed a single time. These data also formed part of another study, on T cells expressing NK-cell markers.

The sequencing sample was made of PBMCs. The receptors come from a woman under 30 in good health.

This clonotype occurred a few times. V and J are TRBV5-5 and TRBJ2-3, with 10 bases lining up with TRBD2. J gave up 4 bases and V 3 bases, and 8 bases lay outside the gene matches. The germline V gene encodes CDR1 SGHKS and CDR2 YYEKEE (reference sequence). The CDR3 length is 16 residues. This chain's CDR3 is CASSSSAAGGSDTQYF. CDR3 DNA: TGTGCCAGCAGCTCGTCGGCAGCGGGAGGGTCAGATACGCAGTATTTT.

This clonotype has at least ten counts. This chain connects TRBV6-5 to TRBJ2-3; 7 bases are a match to TRBD2. The ends lost 0 bases at V and 0 bases at J; junction bases unmatched: 0. Per the germline V gene, CDR1 is MNHEY and CDR2 is SVGAGI. CDR3 size: 15 residues. In DNA, the CDR3 is TGTGCCAGCAGTTACTCGCGGGGGAGCACAGATACGCAGTATTTT. Encoded protein: CASSYSRGSTDTQYF.

This clonotype came up a few times. The chain joins TRBV5-1 to TRBJ2-3; 10 nucleotides align to TRBD2. The CDR3 spans 18 residues. Germline CDR1 and CDR2: SGHRS and YFSETQ. V lost 4 bases to trimming and J lost 0 bases; unmatched junction nucleotides: 11. CDR3 nucleotide sequence: TGCGCCAGCAGCACCATAGCGGGGGGAGCTGCTAGCACAGATACGCAGTATTTT. Amino acid sequence: CASSTIAGGAASTDTQYF.

This clonotype was observed a few times. The genes are TRBV6-9 and TRBJ2-3; 10 nucleotides line up with TRBD1. Germline V gene lookup returns CDR1 MNHGY and CDR2 SVAAGI. With 6 bases clipped from V and 2 bases from J, the junction kept 5 bases outside the gene matches. The CDR3 is made up of 15 amino acids. As DNA, the CDR3 is TGTGCCAGCAGGCCCGGGACAGGGGACACAGATACGCAGTATTTT. Its protein product is CASRPGTGDTDTQYF.

The CDR3 protein is CASSLLGPGQGAYEQYF. The CDR3 DNA reads as TGCGCCAGCAGCTTGCTCGGGCCTGGACAGGGGGCCTACGAGCAGTACTTC. The J gene is TRBJ2-7, the V gene TRBV5-1; 10 nucleotides agree with TRBD1. There are 17 residues in the CDR3. Germline V gene lookup returns CDR1 SGHRS and CDR2 YFSETQ. The V gene end was trimmed by 1 base and the J gene end by 2 bases; junction bases not matched to a gene: 9.

The table lists this clonotype with a few counts. V usage is TRBV7-2 and J usage is TRBJ2-1; 11 bases match TRBD2. CDR1 and CDR2 (germline): SGHTA, FQGNSA. CDR3 length: 17 amino acids. J lost 4 bases, V lost 5 bases, and 10 bases had no gene match. The CDR3 loop reads CASSRTSGTSGYNEQFF. The CDR3 DNA sequence: TGTGCCAGCAGCCGTACCTCCGGGACTAGCGGATACAATGAGCAGTTCTTC. The full variable domain, its missing parts supplied by reference TRBV7-2 and TRBJ2-1, is GAGVSQSPSNKVTEKGKDVELRCDPISGHTALYWYRQSLGQGLEFLIYFQGNSAPDKSGLPSDRFSAERTGGSVSTLTIQRTQQEDSAVYLCASSRTSGTSGYNEQFFGPGTRLTVL.

This chain joins TRBV27 and TRBJ2-7; the D gene could be TRBD1 or TRBD2 (5 bases each). The CDR3 contains 14 residues. The V end was cut by 6 bases, the J end by 2 bases, with 14 bases between. Per germline, CDR1 MNHEY and CDR2 SMNVEV (reference sequence). CDR3 amino acids: CASSPPGRPYEQYF. The CDR3 nucleotides are TGTGCCAGCAGCCCACCGGGACGGCCCTACGAGCAGTACTTC.

This clonotype was observed a few times. The chain recombines TRBV20-1 with TRBJ2-1; D is unclear. The length of the CDR3 is 13 residues. Germline V CDR1 and CDR2: DFQATT, SNEGSKA (reference sequence). V lost 0 bases and J 7 bases, leaving 10 bases between the germline ends. CDR3 loop: CSARDSRPNEQFF. CDR3 sequence (DNA): TGCAGTGCTAGAGATAGTCGACCAAATGAGCAGTTCTTC.

This clonotype has a handful of counts. The chain employs TRBV6-1 and TRBJ2-1, with TRBD2 matching 13 bases. CDR3 length equals 15 residues. The J segment lost 10 bases and the V segment lost 7 bases, leaving 10 bases of the junction unmatched. Germline V CDR1 and CDR2: MNHNS, SASEGT. DNA of the CDR3: TGTGCCAGCACCTACGGAACTAGCGGGAGGGAAGAGCAGTTCTTC. Translating it yields CASTYGTSGREEQFF.

V and J are TRBV9 and TRBJ2-3; no firm D call. Deletions cut 0 bases from V and 2 bases from J, with 10 bases between. From germline, CDR1 is SGDLS and CDR2 YYNGEE. The CDR3 extends over 15 amino acids. CDR3 nucleotides: TGTGCCAGCAGCGTAGTCGTGGGGTCCACAGATACGCAGTATTTT. Encoded protein: CASSVVVGSTDTQYF.

The chain has TRBV7-9 and TRBJ2-5; 8 bases map to TRBD1. J gave up 5 bases and V 5 bases, and 16 bases lay outside the gene matches. The CDR3 contains 17 residues. CDR1 and CDR2 from the germline V gene are SEHNR and FQNEAQ (reference sequence). CDR3 DNA: TGTGCCAGCAGCCAGCCCTCGGACAGGGAGAGTGAGGAGACCCAGTACTTC. It yields the protein CASSQPSDRESEETQYF.

The chain joins TRBV12-3 or TRBV12-4 to TRBJ2-7; 10 nucleotides match TRBD2. This CDR3 contains 17 residues. V lost 3 bases and J lost 3; bases outside the gene matches: 11. Written as DNA, the CDR3 is TGTGCCAGCAGTTTTGGTGGCCAGCGGGGGGGACTCTACGAGCAGTACTTC. Its translation is CASSFGGQRGGLYEQYF.

The chain joins TRBV3-1 to TRBJ2-7, with D hard to call. The V and J ends lost 1 base and 2 bases respectively, with 12 bases between them. This CDR3 contains 15 residues. Germline CDR1 and CDR2: LGHDT and YNNKEL (reference sequence). The CDR3 protein is CASSQGLSTAYEQYF. The CDR3 DNA sequence: TGTGCCAGCAGCCAAGGGCTCTCCACCGCCTACGAGCAGTACTTC.

The V gene is TRBV9, the J gene TRBJ2-1, with a tentative D call TRBD1 (6 bases). Germline-derived CDR1 and CDR2 are SGDLS and YYNGEE. This CDR3 has 13 residues. V dropped 3 bases and J dropped 10 bases, with 14 bases sitting between them. CDR3 region: CASSASQGLEQFF. DNA of the CDR3: TGTGCCAGCAGCGCTAGCCAGGGGCTCGAGCAGTTCTTC. Full variable domain (remainder filled in from reference TRBV9 and TRBJ2-1): DSGVTQTPKHLITATGQRVTLRCSPRSGDLSVYWYQQSLDQGLQFLIQYYNGEERAKGNILERFSAQQFPDLHSELNLSSLELGDSALYFCASSASQGLEQFFGPGTRLTVL.

In this sample, this clonotype turned up a few times. The gene calls are TRBV9 and TRBJ2-5, with D perhaps assigned TRBD1 or TRBD2 (5 bases each). The V gene's germline CDR1 is SGDLS and CDR2 YYNGEE. V shed 7 bases and J shed 4 bases, with 14 bases lying between them. This CDR3 has 13 residues. The CDR3 nucleotides are TGTGCCAGCCAGAGGGGAGTTGGAGAGACCCAGTACTTC. Translated, it gives CASQRGVGETQYF.